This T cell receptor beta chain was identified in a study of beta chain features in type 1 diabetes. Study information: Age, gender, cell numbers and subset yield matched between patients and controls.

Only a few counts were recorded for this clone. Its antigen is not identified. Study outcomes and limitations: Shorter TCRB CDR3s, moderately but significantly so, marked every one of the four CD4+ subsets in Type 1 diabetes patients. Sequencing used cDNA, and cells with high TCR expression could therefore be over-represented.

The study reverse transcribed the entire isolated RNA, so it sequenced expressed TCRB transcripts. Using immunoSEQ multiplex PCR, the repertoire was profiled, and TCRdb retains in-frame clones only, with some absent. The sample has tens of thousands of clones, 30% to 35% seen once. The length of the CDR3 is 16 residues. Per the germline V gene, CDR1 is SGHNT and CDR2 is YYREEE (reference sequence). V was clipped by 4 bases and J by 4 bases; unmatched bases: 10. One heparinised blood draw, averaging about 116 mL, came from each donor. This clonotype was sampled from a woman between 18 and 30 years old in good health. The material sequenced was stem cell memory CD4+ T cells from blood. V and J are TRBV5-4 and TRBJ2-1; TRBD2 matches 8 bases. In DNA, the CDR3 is TGTGCCAGCAGCCCGGGGGGGTCATATGGGTACAATGAGCAGTTCTTC. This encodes CASSPGGSYGYNEQFF.